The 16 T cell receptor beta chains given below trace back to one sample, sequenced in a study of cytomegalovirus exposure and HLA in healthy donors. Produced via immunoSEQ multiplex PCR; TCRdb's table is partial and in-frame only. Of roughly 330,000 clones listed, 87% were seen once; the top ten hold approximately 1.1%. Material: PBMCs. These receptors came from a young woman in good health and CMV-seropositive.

The CDR3 DNA follows: TGTGCCAGCAGCGTCACCGGGACTAGCGCCCATTACGAGCAGTACTTC. Translation: CASSVTGTSAHYEQYF. The chain is built from TRBV9 and TRBJ2-7; TRBD2 agrees at 10 bases. With 2 bases clipped from V and 4 bases from J, the junction kept 9 bases outside the gene matches. The germline CDR1 and CDR2 sequences are SGDLS and YYNGEE. This CDR3 is 16 amino acids long.

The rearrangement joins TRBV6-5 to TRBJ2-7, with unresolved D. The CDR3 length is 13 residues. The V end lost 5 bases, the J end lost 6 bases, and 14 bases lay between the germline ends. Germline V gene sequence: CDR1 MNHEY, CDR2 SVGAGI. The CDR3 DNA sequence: TGTGCCAGCAGTCAGTCAGGAACCGGCGAGCAGTACTTC. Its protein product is CASSQSGTGEQYF.

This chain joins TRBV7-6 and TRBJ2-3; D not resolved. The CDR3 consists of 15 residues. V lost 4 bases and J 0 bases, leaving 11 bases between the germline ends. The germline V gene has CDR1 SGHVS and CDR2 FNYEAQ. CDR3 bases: TGTGCCAGCAGCTGGTTGGGTCTGAGCACAGATACGCAGTATTTT. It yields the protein CASSWLGLSTDTQYF.

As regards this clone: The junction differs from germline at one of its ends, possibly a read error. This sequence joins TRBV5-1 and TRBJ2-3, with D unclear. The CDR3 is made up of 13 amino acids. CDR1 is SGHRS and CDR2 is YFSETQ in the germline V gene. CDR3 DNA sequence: TGCGCCAGCACCTTGAGTAGCACAGATACGCAGTATTTT. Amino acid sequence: CASTLSSTDTQYF.

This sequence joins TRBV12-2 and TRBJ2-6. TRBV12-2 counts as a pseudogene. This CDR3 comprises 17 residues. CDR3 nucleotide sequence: TGTGCAAGTCGCTTAGGGATAGTCATTTCTGGGGCCAACGTCCTGACTTTC. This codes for CASRLGIVISGANVLTF.

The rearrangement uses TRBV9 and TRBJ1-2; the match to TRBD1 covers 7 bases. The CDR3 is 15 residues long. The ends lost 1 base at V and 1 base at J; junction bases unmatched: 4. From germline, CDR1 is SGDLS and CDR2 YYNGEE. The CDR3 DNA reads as TGTGCCAGCAGCGTATCTGGGGACAGTAACTATGGCTACACCTTC. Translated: CASSVSGDSNYGYTF.

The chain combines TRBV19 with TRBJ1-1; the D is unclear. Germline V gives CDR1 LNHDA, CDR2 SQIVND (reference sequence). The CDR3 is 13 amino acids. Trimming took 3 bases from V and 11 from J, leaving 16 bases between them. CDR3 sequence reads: CASSMWRTSVAFF. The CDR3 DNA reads TGTGCCAGTAGTATGTGGCGGACCTCGGTCGCTTTCTTT.

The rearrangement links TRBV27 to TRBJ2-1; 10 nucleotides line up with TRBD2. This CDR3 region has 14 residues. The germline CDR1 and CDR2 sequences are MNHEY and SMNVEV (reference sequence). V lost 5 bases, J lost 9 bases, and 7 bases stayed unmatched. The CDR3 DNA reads TGTGCCAGCAGTAAAAGCGGGAGGGCCGTTGAGCAGTTCTTC. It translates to CASSKSGRAVEQFF.

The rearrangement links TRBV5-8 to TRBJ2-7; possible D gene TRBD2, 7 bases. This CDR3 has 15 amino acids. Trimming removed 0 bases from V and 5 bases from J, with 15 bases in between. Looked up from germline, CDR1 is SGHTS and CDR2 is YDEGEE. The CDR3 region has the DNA TGTGCCAGCAGCTTGGTAGGGGGAGGGATAGACGAGCAGTACTTC. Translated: CASSLVGGGIDEQYF.

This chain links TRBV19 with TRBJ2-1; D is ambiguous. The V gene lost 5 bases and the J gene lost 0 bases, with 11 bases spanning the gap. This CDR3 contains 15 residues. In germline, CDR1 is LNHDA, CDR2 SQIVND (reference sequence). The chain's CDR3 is CASSSSESSYNEQFF. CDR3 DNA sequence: TGTGCCAGTAGTTCCTCAGAGAGCTCCTACAATGAGCAGTTCTTC. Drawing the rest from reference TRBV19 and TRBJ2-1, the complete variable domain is DGGITQSPKYLFRKEGQNVTLSCEQNLNHDAMYWYRQDPGQGLRLIYYSQIVNDFQKGDIAEGYSVSREKKESFPLTVTSAQKNPTAFYLCASSSSESSYNEQFFGPGTRLTVL.

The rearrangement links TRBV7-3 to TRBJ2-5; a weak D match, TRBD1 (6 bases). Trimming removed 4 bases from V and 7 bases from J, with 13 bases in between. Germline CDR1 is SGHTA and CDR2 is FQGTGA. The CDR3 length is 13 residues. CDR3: CASSSGHPGTQYF. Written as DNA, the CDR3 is TGTGCCAGCAGCTCGGGACATCCAGGGACCCAGTACTTC.

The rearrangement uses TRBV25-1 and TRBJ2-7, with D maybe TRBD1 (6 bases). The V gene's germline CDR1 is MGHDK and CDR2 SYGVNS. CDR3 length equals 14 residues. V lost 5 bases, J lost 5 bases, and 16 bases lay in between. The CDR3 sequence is CASSLLSGADEQYF. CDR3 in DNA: TGTGCCAGCAGTCTCCTCTCAGGGGCTGACGAGCAGTACTTC.

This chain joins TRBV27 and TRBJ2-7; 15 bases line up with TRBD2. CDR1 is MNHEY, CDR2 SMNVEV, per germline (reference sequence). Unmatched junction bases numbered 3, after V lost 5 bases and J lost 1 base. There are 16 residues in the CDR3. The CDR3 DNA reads TGTGCCAGCAGTGGGACTAGCGGGGGGATTTCCTACGAGCAGTACTTC. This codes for CASSGTSGGISYEQYF.

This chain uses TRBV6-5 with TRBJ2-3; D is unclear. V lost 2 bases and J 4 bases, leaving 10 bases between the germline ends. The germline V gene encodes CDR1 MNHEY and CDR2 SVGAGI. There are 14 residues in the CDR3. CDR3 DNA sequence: TGTGCCAGCAGTTACGCCGGTGGCCCAGATACGCAGTATTTT. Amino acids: CASSYAGGPDTQYF.

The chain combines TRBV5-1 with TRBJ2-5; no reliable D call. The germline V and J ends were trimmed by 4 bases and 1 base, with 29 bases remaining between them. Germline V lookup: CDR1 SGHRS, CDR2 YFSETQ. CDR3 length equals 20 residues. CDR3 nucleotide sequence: TGCGCCAGCAGCGGGCAAACTTGGACCAACCAGCAAGCCATCCAAGAGACCCAGTACTTC. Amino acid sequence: CASSGQTWTNQQAIQETQYF.

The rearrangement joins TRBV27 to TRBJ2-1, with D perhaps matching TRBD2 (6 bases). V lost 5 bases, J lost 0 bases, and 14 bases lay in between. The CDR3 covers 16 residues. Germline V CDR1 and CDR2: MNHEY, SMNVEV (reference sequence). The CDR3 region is CASSGMGDFSYNEQFF. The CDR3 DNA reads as TGTGCCAGCAGTGGGATGGGGGACTTCTCCTACAATGAGCAGTTCTTC.